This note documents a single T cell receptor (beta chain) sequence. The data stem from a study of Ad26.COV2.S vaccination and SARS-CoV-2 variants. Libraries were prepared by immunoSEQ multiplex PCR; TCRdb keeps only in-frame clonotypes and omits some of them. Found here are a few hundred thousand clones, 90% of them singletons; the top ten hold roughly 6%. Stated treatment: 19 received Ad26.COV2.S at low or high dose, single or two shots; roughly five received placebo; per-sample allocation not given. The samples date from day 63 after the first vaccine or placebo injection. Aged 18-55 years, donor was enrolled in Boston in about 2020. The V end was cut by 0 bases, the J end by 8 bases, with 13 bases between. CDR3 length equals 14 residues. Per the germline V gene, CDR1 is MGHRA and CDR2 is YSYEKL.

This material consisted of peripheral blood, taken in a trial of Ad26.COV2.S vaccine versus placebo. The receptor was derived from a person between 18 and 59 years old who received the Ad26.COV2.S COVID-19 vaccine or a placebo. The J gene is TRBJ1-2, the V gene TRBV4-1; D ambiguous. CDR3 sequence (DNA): TGCGCCAGCAGCCAAGATCGGTTATTGGGGGGCTACACCTTC. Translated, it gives CASSQDRLLGGYTF.